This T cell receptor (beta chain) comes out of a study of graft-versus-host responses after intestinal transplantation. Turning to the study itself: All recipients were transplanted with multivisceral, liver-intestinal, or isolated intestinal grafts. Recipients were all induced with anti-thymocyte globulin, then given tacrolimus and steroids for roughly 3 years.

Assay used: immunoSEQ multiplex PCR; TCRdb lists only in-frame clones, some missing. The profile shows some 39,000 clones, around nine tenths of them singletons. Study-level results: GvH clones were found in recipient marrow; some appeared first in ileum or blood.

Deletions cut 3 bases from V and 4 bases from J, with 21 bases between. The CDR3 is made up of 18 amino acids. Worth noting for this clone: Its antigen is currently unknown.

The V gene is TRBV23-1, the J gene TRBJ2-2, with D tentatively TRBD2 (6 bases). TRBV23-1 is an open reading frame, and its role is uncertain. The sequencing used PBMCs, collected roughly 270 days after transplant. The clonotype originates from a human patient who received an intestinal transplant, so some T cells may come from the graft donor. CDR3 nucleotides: TGCGCCAGCAGTCAGTTGTCGGAGGGTAGCGTACCCACCGGGGAGCTGTTTTTT. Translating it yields CASSQLSEGSVPTGELFF.